This paragraph reports one T cell receptor beta chain. Its antigen remains unidentified. TCRdb's copy holds only in-frame clones and misses some; the assay was immunoSEQ multiplex PCR. The sample holds 150,000 to 200,000 clones, 70% to 90% seen once. This sample was taken from a study of T cell responses to AZD1222 COVID-19 vaccine. General study points: Among vaccine-associated CD4 TCRs, coverage spanned spike, with dominance at 160-218 and 743-854. An increase in Spike-specific TCR breadth and depth was observed after two AZD1222 doses.

The sequencing here drew on peripheral blood, taken 28 days after the second AZD1222 dose. This TCR derives from an adult who received the AZD1222 COVID-19 vaccine.

The CDR3 nucleotides are TGTGCCAGCAGTCGCTTCGTGGAGGCCTACGAGCAGTACTTC. This gives the protein CASSRFVEAYEQYF. J is TRBJ2-7 and V is TRBV6-5; possibly TRBD2 for D (5 bases). CDR1 is MNHEY, CDR2 SVGAGI, per germline. This CDR3 has 14 residues. Trimming took off 5 bases at V and 2 bases at J, with 13 bases between the two ends.